The 21 T cell receptor beta chains below come from one sample, sequenced in a study of blood T cell repertoires in COVID-19. The repertoire was sequenced with immunoSEQ multiplex PCR; TCRdb's copy has only in-frame clones and lacks some. This table holds tens of thousands of clones, approximately 80% found once. Sample: peripheral blood. The receptors were gathered from an elderly woman with acute or convalescent COVID-19.

This rearrangement joins TRBV4-3 to TRBJ1-1, with unresolved D. Germline values: CDR1 LGHNA, CDR2 YSLEER. Trimming removed 0 bases from V and 1 base from J, with 6 bases in between. The CDR3 consists of 14 residues. CDR3 residues: CASSQDYRNTEAFF. CDR3 nucleotide sequence: TGCGCCAGCAGCCAAGATTATCGGAACACTGAAGCTTTCTTT.

The V gene is TRBV6-6, the J gene TRBJ1-2; unclear D gene. Trimming pared 6 bases from V and 6 bases from J, leaving 20 bases between. The CDR3 extends over 15 amino acids. Germline values: CDR1 MNHNY, CDR2 SVGAGI (reference sequence). The DNA for the CDR3 is TGTGCCAGCAGCGGGCGGAGCGGGGATTGGGATGGCTACACCTTC. It codes for CASSGRSGDWDGYTF.

This clone has more than one count but fewer than ten. V gene TRBV6-5 combines with J gene TRBJ1-3, with D hard to call. The germline CDR1 and CDR2 sequences are MNHEY and SVGAGI. V lost 7 bases and J 0 bases, leaving 13 bases between the germline ends. This CDR3 region has 15 residues. CDR3 nucleotide sequence: TGTGCCAGCACCCGATCGACGGGCTCTGGAAACACCATATATTTT. Translated: CASTRSTGSGNTIYF.

The chain uses TRBV7-9 and TRBJ1-2; TRBD1 agrees at 9 bases. Trimming at V came to 5 bases and at J to 8 bases, leaving 9 bases not matched to a gene. Germline loops: CDR1 SEHNR, CDR2 FQNEAQ (reference sequence). The CDR3 loop spans 14 amino acids. The CDR3 loop is CASSHPDRGRGYTF. The CDR3 nucleotides are TGTGCCAGCAGCCACCCGGACAGGGGCCGAGGCTACACCTTC.

The chain joins TRBV2 to TRBJ1-2; D unclear. Germline V gene data show CDR1 as SNHLY and CDR2 as FYNNEI. The length of the CDR3 is 12 residues. V was trimmed by 1 base and J by 8 bases, leaving 8 bases between them. DNA for the CDR3: TGTGCCAGCAGTGAAGATCGCGGCGGCTACACCTTC. Its protein product is CASSEDRGGYTF. Full variable domain (missing parts from reference TRBV2 and TRBJ1-2): EPEVTQTPSHQVTQMGQEVILRCVPISNHLYFYWYRQILGQKVEFLVSFYNNEISEKSEIFDDQFSVERPDGSNFTLKIRSTKLEDSAMYFCASSEDRGGYTFGSGTRLTVV.

This clone has just one count. The V and J genes are TRBV5-4 and TRBJ2-3; the D gene is possibly TRBD1 (5 bases). Trimming took off 3 bases at V and 0 bases at J, with 11 bases between the two ends. This CDR3 contains 15 residues. CDR1 is SGHNT and CDR2 is YYREEE in the germline V gene (reference sequence). Here the CDR3 DNA reads TGTGCCAGCAGCTCAAAGACAGTTAGCACAGATACGCAGTATTTT. Amino acids: CASSSKTVSTDTQYF.

The V and J genes are TRBV28 and TRBJ2-6, with D possibly matching TRBD1 (6 bases). CDR3 length equals 15 residues. V lost 7 bases and J lost 0, with 10 bases in between. The germline CDR1 and CDR2 sequences are MDHEN and SYDVKM. The CDR3 reads CASKQGNSGANVLTF. DNA for the CDR3: TGTGCCAGCAAACAGGGAAACTCTGGGGCCAACGTCCTGACTTTC.

This sequence joins TRBV6-5 and TRBJ1-2, with D tentatively TRBD1 (6 bases). This CDR3 has 15 residues. Between the trimmed V and J ends, which lost 7 bases and 6 bases, there was a span of 21 bases. Germline V gene lookup returns CDR1 MNHEY and CDR2 SVGAGI. The CDR3 protein is CASITTGSIHDGYTF. The CDR3 DNA follows: TGTGCCAGCATCACGACAGGCTCCATCCACGATGGCTACACCTTC.

The V and J genes are TRBV9 and TRBJ2-2, with D possibly TRBD1 on 6 matching bases. This CDR3 spans 15 amino acids. V lost 3 bases to trimming and J lost 0 bases, with 9 bases between them. The germline V gene encodes CDR1 SGDLS and CDR2 YYNGEE. CDR3 region: CASSGTAANTGELFF. The CDR3 DNA reads as TGTGCCAGCAGCGGGACAGCCGCGAACACCGGGGAGCTGTTTTTT.

This chain joins TRBV4-1 and TRBJ2-5; the D gene is possibly TRBD2 (5 bases). The V end was cut by 1 base, the J end by 0 bases, with 12 bases between. The CDR3 spans 16 residues. Per germline, CDR1 MGHRA and CDR2 YSYEKL. CDR3 in DNA: TGCGCCAGCAGCCAAGGAGGCGGCGGGTACCAAGAGACCCAGTACTTC. Protein product: CASSQGGGGYQETQYF.

The gene calls are TRBV11-2 and TRBJ2-5; 8 positions agree with TRBD2. This CDR3 spans 16 amino acids. V was pared by 3 bases and J by 2 bases, with 8 bases of the junction left unmatched. The germline V gene has CDR1 SGHAT and CDR2 FQNNGV. CDR3 sequence reads: CASSFTGGPRQETQYF. The CDR3 nucleotides are TGTGCCAGCAGCTTTACGGGGGGGCCGAGGCAAGAGACCCAGTACTTC.

V is TRBV30 and J is TRBJ1-5; tentative D call: TRBD1 (6 bases). Between the trimmed V and J ends, which lost 2 bases and 7 bases, there was a span of 12 bases. Germline V CDR1 and CDR2: GTSNPN, SVGIG (reference sequence). CDR3 length equals 13 residues. The CDR3 nucleotides read TGTGCCTGGAGTAGGGGGATCGGGCAGCCCCAGCATTTT. Protein sequence: CAWSRGIGQPQHF.

This clone was recorded a few times. V usage is TRBV28 and J usage is TRBJ2-7; tentative D call: TRBD1 (5 bases). The CDR3 is 15 amino acids. Trimming took 6 bases from V and 2 from J, leaving 17 bases between them. CDR1 and CDR2 (germline): MDHEN, SYDVKM. In nucleotides, the CDR3 is TGTGCCAGCAGCTCCCGACAGCCAGGCACCTACGAGCAGTACTTC. This translates into CASSSRQPGTYEQYF. The variable domain in full, with the rest retrieved from reference TRBV28 and TRBJ2-7, is DVKVTQSSRYLVKRTGEKVFLECVQDMDHENMFWYRQDPGLGLRLIYFSYDVKMKEKGDIPEGYSVSREKKERFSLILESASTNQTSMYLCASSSRQPGTYEQYFGPGTRLTVT.

The chain has TRBV11-1 and TRBJ1-1; 7 bases are a match to TRBD1. Germline CDR1 is SGHAT and CDR2 is FQDESV (reference sequence). CDR3 size: 16 residues. With 4 bases clipped from V and 4 bases from J, the junction kept 12 bases outside the gene matches. Written as DNA, the CDR3 is TGTGCCAGCAGCTCGACAGGGTTGAGAGGTGGCACTGAAGCTTTCTTT. Amino acids: CASSSTGLRGGTEAFF.

This chain links TRBV5-8 with TRBJ2-7; no clear D. The CDR3 totals 13 residues. Trimming cost V 2 bases and J 2 bases, with 8 bases left between them. Germline V lookup: CDR1 SGHTS, CDR2 YDEGEE. CDR3 sequence reads: CASSFGEAYEQYF. The CDR3 DNA reads as TGTGCCAGCAGCTTTGGCGAGGCCTACGAGCAGTACTTC.

The chain employs TRBV11-2 and TRBJ2-3, with D possibly matching TRBD2 (6 bases). The CDR3 is 16 amino acids. V shed 1 base and J shed 3 bases, with 14 bases lying between them. Germline-derived CDR1 and CDR2 are SGHAT and FQNNGV. CDR3 region: CASSLGGVQGTDTQYF. The CDR3, as DNA: TGTGCCAGCAGCTTAGGCGGGGTCCAGGGTACAGATACGCAGTATTTT.

This chain uses TRBV2 with TRBJ2-3; 10 positions agree with TRBD2. The CDR3 totals 15 residues. J lost 6 bases, V lost 2 bases, and 5 bases had no gene match. Germline V gives CDR1 SNHLY, CDR2 FYNNEI. CDR3 DNA: TGTGCCAGCAGTGAACAACTAGCGGGGCTGGATACGCAGTATTTT. Amino acid sequence: CASSEQLAGLDTQYF.

Only one count was recorded for this clone. The rearrangement joins TRBV5-4 to TRBJ1-2; D perhaps matches TRBD1 (5 bases). Germline CDR1 is SGHNT and CDR2 is YYREEE (reference sequence). The germline V and J ends were trimmed by 3 bases and 1 base, with 10 bases remaining between them. The CDR3 has 14 residues. The CDR3 loop is CASSSVGHNYGYTF. CDR3 nucleotide sequence: TGTGCCAGCAGCTCTGTCGGACATAACTATGGCTACACCTTC.

The chain couples TRBV30 to TRBJ2-3; 7 nucleotides line up with TRBD1. V gave up 6 bases and J gave up 6 bases; unmatched junction bases: 9. Germline CDR1 reads GTSNPN; CDR2 reads SVGIG (reference sequence). The CDR3 sequence is 13 residues long. As DNA, the CDR3 is TGTGCCTGCCCCGACAGGGTGACGGATACGCAGTATTTT. It is translated as CACPDRVTDTQYF.

This chain links TRBV20-1 with TRBJ1-2; tentative D call: TRBD1 (5 bases). Germline V gene sequence: CDR1 DFQATT, CDR2 SNEGSKA (reference sequence). V lost 3 bases, J lost 7 bases, and 12 bases lay in between. This CDR3 region has 12 residues. Here the CDR3 reads CSASRDGGGYTF. The CDR3 region has the DNA TGCAGTGCTAGTAGGGACGGGGGTGGCTACACCTTC.

The chain has TRBV19 and TRBJ1-1; D perhaps matches TRBD1 (5 bases). The germline CDR1 and CDR2 sequences are LNHDA and SQIVND (reference sequence). The CDR3 totals 14 residues. With 5 bases removed from V and 3 bases from J, the gap between germline ends came to 13 bases. DNA of the CDR3: TGTGCCAGTAGTCCCATAGGGGCGGACACTGAAGCTTTCTTT. Protein: CASSPIGADTEAFF. The whole variable domain, remainder taken from reference TRBV19 and TRBJ1-1, is DGGITQSPKYLFRKEGQNVTLSCEQNLNHDAMYWYRQDPGQGLRLIYYSQIVNDFQKGDIAEGYSVSREKKESFPLTVTSAQKNPTAFYLCASSPIGADTEAFFGQGTRLTVV.